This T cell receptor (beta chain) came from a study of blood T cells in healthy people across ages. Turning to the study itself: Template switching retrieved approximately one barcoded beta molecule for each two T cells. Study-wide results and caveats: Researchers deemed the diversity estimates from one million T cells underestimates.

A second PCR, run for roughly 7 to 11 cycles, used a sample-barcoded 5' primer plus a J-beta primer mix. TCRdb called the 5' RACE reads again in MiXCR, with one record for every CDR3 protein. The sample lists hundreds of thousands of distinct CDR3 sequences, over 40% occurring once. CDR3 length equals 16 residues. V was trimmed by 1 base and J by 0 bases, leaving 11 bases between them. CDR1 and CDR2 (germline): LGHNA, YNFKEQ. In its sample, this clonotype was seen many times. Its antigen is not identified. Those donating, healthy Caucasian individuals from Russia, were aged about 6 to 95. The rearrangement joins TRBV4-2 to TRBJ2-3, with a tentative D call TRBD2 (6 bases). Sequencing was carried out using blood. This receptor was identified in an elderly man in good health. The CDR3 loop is CASSQGTTSSTDTQYF. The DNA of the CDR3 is TGTGCCAGCAGCCAAGGGACTACCTCTAGCACAGATACGCAGTATTTT.